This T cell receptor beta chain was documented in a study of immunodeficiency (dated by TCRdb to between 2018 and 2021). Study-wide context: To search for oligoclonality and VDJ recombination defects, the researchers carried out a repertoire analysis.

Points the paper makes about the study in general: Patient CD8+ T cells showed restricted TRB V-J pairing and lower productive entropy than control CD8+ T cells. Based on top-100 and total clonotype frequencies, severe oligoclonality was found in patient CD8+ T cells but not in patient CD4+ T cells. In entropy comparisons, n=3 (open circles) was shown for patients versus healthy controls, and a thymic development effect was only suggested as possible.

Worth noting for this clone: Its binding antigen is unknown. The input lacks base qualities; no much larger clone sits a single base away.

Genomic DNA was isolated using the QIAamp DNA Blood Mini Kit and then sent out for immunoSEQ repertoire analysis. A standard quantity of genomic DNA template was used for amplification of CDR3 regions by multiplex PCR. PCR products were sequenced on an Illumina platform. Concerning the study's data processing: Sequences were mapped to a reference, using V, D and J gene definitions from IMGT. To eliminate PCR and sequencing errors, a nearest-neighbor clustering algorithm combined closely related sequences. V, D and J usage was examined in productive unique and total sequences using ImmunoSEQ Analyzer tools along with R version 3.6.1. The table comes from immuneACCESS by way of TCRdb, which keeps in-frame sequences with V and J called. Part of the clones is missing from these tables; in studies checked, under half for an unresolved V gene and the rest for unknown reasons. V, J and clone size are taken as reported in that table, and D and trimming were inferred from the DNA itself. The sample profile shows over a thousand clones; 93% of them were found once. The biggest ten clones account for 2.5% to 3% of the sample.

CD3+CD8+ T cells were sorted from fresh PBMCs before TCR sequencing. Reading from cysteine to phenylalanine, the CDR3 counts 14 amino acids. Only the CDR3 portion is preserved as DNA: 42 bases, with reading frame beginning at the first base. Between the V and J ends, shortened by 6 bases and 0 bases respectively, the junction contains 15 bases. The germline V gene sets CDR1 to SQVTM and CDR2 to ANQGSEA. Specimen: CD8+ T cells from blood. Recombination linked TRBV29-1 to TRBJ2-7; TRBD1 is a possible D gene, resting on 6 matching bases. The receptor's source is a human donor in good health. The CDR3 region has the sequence CSVYGGGSSYEQYF. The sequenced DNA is TGCAGCGTCTATGGGGGCGGTAGCTCCTACGAGCAGTACTTC.